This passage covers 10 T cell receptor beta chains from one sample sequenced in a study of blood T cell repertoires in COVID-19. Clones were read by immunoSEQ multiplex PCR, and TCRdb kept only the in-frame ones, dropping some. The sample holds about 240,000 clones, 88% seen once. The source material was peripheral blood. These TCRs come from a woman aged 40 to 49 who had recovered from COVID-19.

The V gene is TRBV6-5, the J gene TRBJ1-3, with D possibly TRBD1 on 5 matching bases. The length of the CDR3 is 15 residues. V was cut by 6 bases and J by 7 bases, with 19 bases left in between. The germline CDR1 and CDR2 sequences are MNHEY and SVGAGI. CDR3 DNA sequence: TGTGCCAGCAGCCCGACCCCGGCCCCAGGGAACACCATATATTTT. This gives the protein CASSPTPAPGNTIYF.

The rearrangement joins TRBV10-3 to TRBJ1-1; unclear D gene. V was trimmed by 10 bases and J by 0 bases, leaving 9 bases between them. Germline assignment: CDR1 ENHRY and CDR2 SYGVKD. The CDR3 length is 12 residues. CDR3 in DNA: TGTGCCACCGCACAGATGAACACTGAAGCTTTCTTT. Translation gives CATAQMNTEAFF.

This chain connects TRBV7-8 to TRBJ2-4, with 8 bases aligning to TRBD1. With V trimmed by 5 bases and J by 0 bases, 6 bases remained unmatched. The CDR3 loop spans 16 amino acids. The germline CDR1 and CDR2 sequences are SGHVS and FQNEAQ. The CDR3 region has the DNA TGTGCCAGCAGCCCCACAGGGGGGTCAGCCAAAAACATTCAGTACTTC. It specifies CASSPTGGSAKNIQYF.

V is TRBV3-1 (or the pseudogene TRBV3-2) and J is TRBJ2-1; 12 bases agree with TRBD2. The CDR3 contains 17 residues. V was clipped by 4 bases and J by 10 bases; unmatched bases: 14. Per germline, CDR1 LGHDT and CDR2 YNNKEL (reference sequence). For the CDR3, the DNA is TGTGCCAGCAGCCCCACCCTGGCTAGCGGGAGGGTGGGGGAGCAGTTCTTC. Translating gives CASSPTLASGRVGEQFF.

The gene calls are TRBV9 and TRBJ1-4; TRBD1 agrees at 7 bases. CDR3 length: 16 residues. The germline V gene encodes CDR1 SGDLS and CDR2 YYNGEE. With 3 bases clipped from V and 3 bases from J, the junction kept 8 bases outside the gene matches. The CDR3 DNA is TGTGCCAGCAGCGCAAGTCCCGGGACAGCTAATGAAAAACTGTTTTTT. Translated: CASSASPGTANEKLFF. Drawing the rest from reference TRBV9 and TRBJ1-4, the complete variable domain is DSGVTQTPKHLITATGQRVTLRCSPRSGDLSVYWYQQSLDQGLQFLIQYYNGEERAKGNILERFSAQQFPDLHSELNLSSLELGDSALYFCASSASPGTANEKLFFGSGTQLSVL.

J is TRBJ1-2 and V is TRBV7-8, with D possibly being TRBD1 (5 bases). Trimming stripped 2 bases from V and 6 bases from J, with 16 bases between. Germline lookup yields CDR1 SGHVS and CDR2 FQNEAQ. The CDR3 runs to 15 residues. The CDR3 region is CASSLRQGLGNGYTF. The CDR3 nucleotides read TGTGCCAGCAGCTTAAGGCAGGGCTTGGGAAATGGCTACACCTTC.

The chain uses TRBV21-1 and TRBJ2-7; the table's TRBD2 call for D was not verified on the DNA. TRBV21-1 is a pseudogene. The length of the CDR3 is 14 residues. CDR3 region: CASSKGAGATEQYV. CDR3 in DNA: TGTGCCAGCAGCAAAGGGGCGGGGGCGACGGAGCAGTACGTC.

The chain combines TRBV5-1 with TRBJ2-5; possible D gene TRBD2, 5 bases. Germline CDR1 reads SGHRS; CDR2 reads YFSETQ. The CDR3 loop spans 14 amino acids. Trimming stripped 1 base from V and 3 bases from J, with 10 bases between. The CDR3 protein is CASSLSTGKETQYF. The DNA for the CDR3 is TGCGCCAGCAGCTTGTCCACGGGAAAAGAGACCCAGTACTTC.

Here the CDR3 DNA reads TGCAGTGTAGGACAGGGGAGGGAGACCCAGTACTTC. This codes for CSVGQGRETQYF. The V and J genes are TRBV29-1 and TRBJ2-5; 9 nucleotides agree with TRBD1. The CDR3 has 12 amino acids. Germline assignment: CDR1 SQVTM and CDR2 ANQGSEA.

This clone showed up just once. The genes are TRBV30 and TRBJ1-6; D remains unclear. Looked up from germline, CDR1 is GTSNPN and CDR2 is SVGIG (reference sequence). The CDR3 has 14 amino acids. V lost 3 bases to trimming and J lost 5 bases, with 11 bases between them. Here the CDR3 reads CAWREGVDNSPLHF. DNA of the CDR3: TGTGCCTGGAGGGAGGGAGTGGATAATTCACCCCTCCACTTT.